This T cell receptor (beta chain) stems from a study of regulatory T cells in long-lasting Graves disease (dated by TCRdb to about 2021). The study in broad terms: Patients with newly diagnosed Graves' disease had been on antithyroid drugs for under 3 months. TCR sequencing covered some 13 persistent and approximately 20 newly diagnosed Graves' disease patients, some 33 samples in total. Peripheral blood TCR sequencing and RNA sequencing compared persistent Graves' disease patients with newly diagnosed Graves' disease patients. The study took place in China and was registered as a clinical trial. General conclusions and limits of the study: Persistent disease showed preferential use of TRBV28, TRBJ1-2 and TRBJ2-5, whereas newly diagnosed disease favored TRBV20-1 and TRBJ2-1. The authors noted that the small sample size was a limitation that may lower accuracy. A larger number of public clonotypes was shared among persistent patients (more than 2,500) than among newly diagnosed patients (around 970). Compared with newly diagnosed patients, patients with persistent Graves' disease had lower TCR Shannon entropy and fewer highly expanded clones, which suggests clonal expansion. The study examined only peripheral blood because the primary lesion, thyroid tissue, could not be accessed. Sequencing and analysis were limited to the TCR beta chain.

Sample time point, as interpreted from the label and publication: newly diagnosed GD, antithyroid drugs for less than 3 months. RNA was extracted from PBMCs in TRIzol for both TCR sequencing and RNA sequencing. The diagnosis of Graves' disease followed American Thyroid Association guidelines. Patients for the study were recruited at an endocrinology department in Xi'an, China. From each patient, 8 to 10 milliliters of peripheral blood was collected into an EDTA anticoagulant tube. Ficoll Paque Plus density gradient separation was used to isolate PBMCs, and no further T cell sorting was done. An Agilent 2100 Bioanalyzer and agarose gel were used to check RNA quality, and a NanoDrop 2000 was used to measure RNA concentration. The library was built by means of multiplex PCR. The sequencer was an Illumina HiSeq 4000. To build TCR beta libraries, CDR3 regions were amplified by Arm-PCR using iRepertoire HTBI primers. PCR products were gel purified before sequencing. Turning to the authors' computational methods: A total of fewer than 80 TRBV and 14 TRBJ segments were identified across samples and were used for gene usage analysis of CDR3 amino acid clonotypes. COPE and FqMerger were used to merge filtered high-quality paired reads into contigs. BLAST was used to align contigs to IMGT TRBV, TRBD and TRBJ reference genes, and CDR3 was defined according to IMGT. Any clonotype with a frequency above 0.1% was classified as a highly expanded clone. Shannon entropy served as the measure of repertoire diversity, while the Gini coefficient captured V-J evenness. A clonotype was considered public if more than one individual shared it. TCRdb reprocessing: public reads trimmed at Q25 with fastp, clones called with MiXCR, in-frame beta chains kept. Each CDR3 protein appears once, grouped with its most common genes and DNA. The V and J calls follow TCRdb's processing rather than the paper's. The sample contains approximately 560,000 distinct CDR3 sequences, about 15% of them found a single time. The ten largest clones represent around 12% of the sample.

Turning to this clonotype: Its antigen specificity is not known. Nothing much larger sits one base from this clone, and base qualities are not available.

Including the terminal cysteine and phenylalanine, the CDR3 comprises 15 residues. The read is trimmed to its CDR3 DNA, 45 bases read in frame from base 1. As encoded in the germline V gene, CDR1 is ENHRY while CDR2 is SYGVKD. Unmatched junction bases come to 6, with V trimmed by 6 bases and J by 3 bases. These sequences were also reported in another study, on T cells in Graves' hyperthyroidism and ophthalmopathy. Taken from the second paper: Graves' hyperthyroidism was defined as stable when no progression to ophthalmopathy occurred over 18 months of follow-up. Hyperthyroidism patients were newly diagnosed, had a disease duration of under 2 months, and were aged 18 to 65 years. The study excluded patients with uncontrolled infections, other autoimmune diseases, pregnancy or lactation. Diagnoses were established on the basis of clinical symptoms, serum thyroxine and TRAb, thyroid ultrasound, and orbital computed tomography. The first round of RT-PCR for the TCR CDR3 was performed with the HTBI primer set and the Qiagen OneStep RT-PCR kit. Most expanded thyroid clonotypes (frequency above 0.001) were also detected in blood, suggesting blood repertoires may reflect thyroid immune responses. In cross-validation, a model built on a 13 V-J signature told ophthalmopathy apart from stable hyperthyroidism with 85% to 90% sensitivity and about 81% specificity, and in testing the same model reached 80%/75%. In validation, the model predicted progression to ophthalmopathy with 55% to 71% sensitivity and around 72% specificity, a median of around six months before onset. A discovery cohort of approximately 97 patients, roughly 40 with Graves' ophthalmopathy and 55 to 60 with stable Graves' hyperthyroidism, was used to find distinguishing TCR V-J signatures. Prospective prediction of ophthalmopathy was tested in an independent validation cohort consisting of some 18 hyperthyroidism patients and some 15 patients who later progressed to ophthalmopathy. For training and testing, the 100 or so patients in the discovery cohort were randomly divided in a 7:3 ratio. Thyroid tissue and blood T-cell repertoires from roughly 6 Graves' hyperthyroidism patients were also compared in the study. After blood sampling, hyperthyroidism patients were treated with methimazole at a starting dose of 30 mg daily, and ophthalmopathy patients were treated with high-dose intravenous methylprednisolone. Libraries were constructed in a second round of multiplex PCR, after which size selection and purification were performed. The libraries were sequenced on an Illumina HiSeq2000 using paired-end 100 bp reads. SOAPnuke was used to process the raw data, throwing out any read that contained adapters or uncalled bases, had a mean Phred below 15, or lacked an exact constant-primer or identifier match. High-quality paired reads were merged with COPE v1.2.5, and unique nucleotide sequences were defined as clonotypes. MiTCR v1.1 was used to align the clonotypes against IMGT TRBV, TRBD and TRBJ reference segments. The analysis included only V-J combinations with a frequency above 0.0001, which together covered 99% to 99.2% of the repertoires. A TCS score was defined as the ratio between F50 (clonal expansion) and ExV (chaos), using BLOSUM62-based TCRdist between CDR3 peptides within each V-J. Welch's t-statistics and random forest reduced roughly 540 V-J features to about 12, which were used in a naive Bayes classifier (R e1071). No statistical method was used to set the sample size in advance, and investigators knew the group allocation. TCR Vbeta CDR3 sequencing of approximately 140 peripheral blood samples (43 ophthalmopathy, about 74 hyperthyroidism and around 17 progressor patients) is reported in the paper.

This clonotype originated in a man younger than 30 with Graves disease. Donor details come from another sample of the same person, matched by shared clones. Recombination joined TRBV10-3 with TRBJ2-1, with TRBD1 matching 9 junction bases. The sequencing used peripheral blood mononuclear cells (PBMCs), collected at new diagnosis, from a patient treated with antithyroid drugs. The CDR3 is CAIREGQGDYNEQFF. The nucleotide sequence is given as TGTGCCATCAGGGAGGGACAGGGAGACTACAATGAGCAGTTCTTC.